This T cell receptor beta chain is from a study of blood T cell repertoires in COVID-19. The wider study: Italy, Spain and the United States were the sources of the convalescent and acute COVID-19 samples. PBMCs, B-cell-depleted T cells, or T cells were the source of the cDNA or gDNA that made up the material.

As originally analysed: The authors estimated nucleated cell counts from reference gene primer amplification. Method: immunoSEQ multiplex PCR; TCRdb's copy keeps in-frame clones and lacks some. V, J and clone size reflect that table, while D and trimming were determined from the DNA. This sample has about 170,000 clones, with 70% to 90% found just once. Patients of the Seattle cohort, enrolled during active infection, were followed longitudinally. V trimming: 0 bases; J trimming: 3 bases; junction bases outside the gene matches: 9. This CDR3 spans 17 amino acids. Germline V lookup: CDR1 SGHRS, CDR2 YFSETQ.

The chain carries TRBV5-1 and TRBJ2-3, with 8 bases matching TRBD2. The clonotype comes from an elderly woman with COVID-19, enrolled during active disease. Sequences were obtained from peripheral blood. The chain's CDR3 is CASSLEASGPLTDTQYF. CDR3 DNA sequence: TGCGCCAGCAGCTTGGAGGCTAGCGGGCCACTAACAGATACGCAGTATTTT.